Listed below are T cell receptor beta chains from one sample, sequenced in a study of radiotherapy plus CTLA-4 blockade in lung cancer. Profiled with immunoSEQ multiplex PCR; TCRdb holds only in-frame clones, not every one. In the table there are 80,000 to 100,000 clones, 82% of which are singletons. The sample in question was peripheral blood, obtained from a patient treated with radiotherapy plus ipilimumab. Every receptor here comes from a human donor with non-small cell lung cancer who had a partial response to radiotherapy plus ipilimumab. CDR3s include the opening cysteine and the closing phenylalanine or tryptophan.

TRBV19	TRBJ2-1	CASSPHSGNEQFF
TRBV11-2	TRBJ2-1	CASSLRLAGALEQFF
TRBV5-1	TRBJ2-1	CASSRTPSGQHNEQFF
TRBV7-2	TRBJ1-1	CASSLNRVGTEAFF
TRBV9	TRBJ2-3	CASSVAGGSTDTQYF
TRBV5-4	TRBJ2-1	CASSLAGLAGGSIYNEQFF
TRBV7-2	TRBJ1-1	CASSLDRGDTEAFF
TRBV5-4	TRBJ1-2	CASSLDRKSGYTF
TRBV5-1	TRBJ2-5	CASTYFPGGAETQYF
TRBV2	TRBJ2-5	CASSVQGARGETQYF
TRBV28	TRBJ2-3	CASSLLAGGSTDTQYF
TRBV7-9	TRBJ1-4	CASSLGGQNTEKLFF
TRBV18	TRBJ1-2	CASSPPATGTGGYGYTF
TRBV7-7	TRBJ1-4	CASSPGGGEKLFF
TRBV6-4	TRBJ2-1	CASSDQAKGGSYNEQFF
TRBV7-7	TRBJ2-7	CASSPRLAGAYEQYF
TRBV19	TRBJ2-5	CASSIGTSLETQYF
TRBV6-6	TRBJ2-7	CASRARSGRAGEQYF
TRBV5-1	TRBJ2-7	CASSQGTSGGGYEQYF
TRBV28	TRBJ2-5	CAIYPSPGLAPSQETTQYF
TRBV5-6	TRBJ1-6	CASSRDGGPNSPLHF
TRBV5-1	TRBJ2-1	CASSLVLGNEQFF
TRBV28	TRBJ1-3	CASSKDRGNTIYF
TRBV10-3	TRBJ2-3	CAIRPGQGKETDTQYF
TRBV20-1	TRBJ2-3	CSGEVVDTQYF
TRBV7-6	TRBJ2-3	CASSLSREDTRYF
TRBV5-4	TRBJ1-4	CASSSDRVDEKLFF
TRBV2	TRBJ2-2	CASSDSGQGGTGELFF
TRBV6-1	TRBJ2-5	CASSDGTSGRVGETQYF
TRBV6-1	TRBJ2-7	CASSEVWDRGSYEQYF
TRBV6-5	TRBJ2-7	CASSRNRVEQYF
TRBV9	TRBJ2-7	CASSLTGTENYEQYF
TRBV2	TRBJ1-4	CASSASTGTTNEKLFF
TRBV19	TRBJ2-2	CASGGLAGAGELFF
TRBV4-2	TRBJ1-1	CASSQPGQLNTEAFF
TRBV2	TRBJ2-5	CASRLTSGETQYF
TRBV7-3	TRBJ2-5	CASSLLSEGTQYF
TRBV4-1	TRBJ2-3	CASSHRDRTYADTQYF
TRBV9	TRBJ2-5	CASSGRTGGGETQYF
TRBV7-6	TRBJ1-5	CASSLGQGMSNQPQHF
TRBV10-2	TRBJ1-1	CASSVGQNTEAFF
TRBV5-1	TRBJ1-5	CASRWGGDMSQPQHF
TRBV29-1	TRBJ1-1	CSASQPGGKGAFF
TRBV4-1	TRBJ2-3	CASSPRDSNTDTQYF
TRBV14	TRBJ2-1	CASSRRQGSYNEQFF
TRBV6-1	TRBJ1-3	CASNARGSGNTIYF
TRBV4-2	TRBJ2-3	CASSQESLPTLARTDTQYF
TRBV18	.	CATGAGAGYEQYF
TRBV6-5	TRBJ1-2	CASSPPGTGDGYTF
TRBV2	TRBJ2-7	CASSPLAIEQYF
TRBV7-9	TRBJ2-7	CASSKRENYEQYF
TRBV5-1	TRBJ2-2	CASSFGGRYAGELFF
TRBV25-1	TRBJ1-2	CASSEYRDAPAGGYTF
TRBV28	TRBJ1-1	CASRETGGNTEAFF
TRBV28	TRBJ1-1	CASHRDPQAFF
TRBV5-1	TRBJ2-5	CASRGSGGNVETQYF
TRBV5-1	TRBJ2-3	CASSFRETDTQYF
TRBV5-1	TRBJ2-3	CASSLGGLADTDTQYF
TRBV5-1	TRBJ2-7	CASSSVGPSGAHF
TRBV28	TRBJ2-3	CASTRTGWTDTQYF